The sequence of this T cell receptor (beta chain) was determined in a study of T-cell memory formation after mild COVID-19 (TCRdb year 2021). About the investigation overall: Most TCR sequence clusters were specific to one of the two donors. Two young, previously healthy adult volunteers made up the cohort, one male and one female. In a couple of donors, T-cell clones that expanded and contracted after mild COVID-19 were followed by sequencing TCRalpha and TCRbeta repertoires longitudinally. Results and caveats for the whole study, not just this receptor: Contracting CD4+ clones turned up mainly in the CM and EM memory subsets, whereas EMRA was where CD8+ clones were enriched. Balanced CD4/CD8 phenotypes were observed for clones contracting from day 15 to 85, whereas a bias towards CD4+ was observed for a second wave of clones expanding from day 15 to 37. The study included only a couple of mild cases, and larger cohorts that include severe cases with pre-infection samples were judged to be necessary. The second-wave clones that peaked on day 37 were not confirmed to be SARS-CoV-2 specific. Some responding clones were detected in pre-infection memory, which suggested that pre-existing cross-reactive memory T cells had joined the SARS-CoV-2 response.

Ficoll-Paque density gradient centrifugation was the method used to isolate PBMCs. These reads were obtained on an Illumina NovaSeq 6000. Using 5'RACE with constant-segment primers, TCRalpha and TCRbeta cDNA libraries were constructed, with sample barcodes and unique molecular identifiers added in the process. RNA was extracted from every sample with Trizol reagent. The libraries were amplified in two PCR steps, and the second step added a second sample barcode and Illumina TruSeq adapters. Sequencing of libraries was performed on an Illumina NovaSeq with 2 x 150 bp paired-end reads. On the study's bioinformatics: Reads were demultiplexed and collapsed into UMI-guided consensus sequences with migec v1.2.7. Using mixcr v2.1.11, the UMI consensuses were aligned to TRA and TRB V and J templates and assembled into clonotypes. A clonotype was counted as expanded or contracted only if both edgeR and NoisET called the change significant, with noise models trained on biological replicates. edgeR calls used a false discovery rate-adjusted p below 0.01 and a log2 fold-change threshold of 1. As an exploratory analysis of dynamics, max-normalized trajectories of the 1000 most abundant clonotypes were examined with PCA combined with hierarchical clustering. The CD4 or CD8 phenotype of responding clones was assigned using the separately sequenced CD4+ and CD8+ repertoires. Using fastp at Q25 and MiXCR, TCRdb reprocessed the public reads and kept productive beta chains. Each CDR3 protein appears once, grouped with its most common genes and DNA. These V and J calls originate from TCRdb's pipeline instead of the authors' own analysis. For this sample the table gives around 340,000 distinct CDR3 sequences, of which 20% to 25% were detected only once. The ten largest clones take up around 12% of the sample.

To note about this clonotype: The antigen this receptor binds is unknown. No much larger clone exists at a distance of one base, and base qualities are not known.

Counted from cysteine to phenylalanine, this CDR3 has 15 amino acids. Solely the CDR3 DNA is kept, with 45 bases framed from the first base. The V and J ends are trimmed by 6 bases and 7 bases, leaving 24 bases between them. The germline V gene specifies SQVTM as CDR1 and ANQGSEA as CDR2. Material for sequencing was PBMCs or a T cell subset sorted from them (not recorded which). The clonotype originates from an adult woman who had mild COVID-19 (a few samples of this study predate the infection). The sample titles of this study are shuffled in the database, so cell type and time point are left out; the donor was told from shared clones. The rearrangement combines TRBV29-1 with TRBJ1-1, with a weak D call of TRBD1 (5 bases match). In nucleotides, the sequence is TGCAGCGTACTAAGATGGGACCCGGGAGCAAGTGAAGCTTTCTTT. Its translation reads: CSVLRWDPGASEAFF.